These T cell receptor beta chains were read from a single sample in a study of T cells after somatic rescue of genetic block. Sequencing used immunoSEQ multiplex PCR; TCRdb keeps in-frame clones, though not all of them. This table holds 14,000 to 15,000 clones, just over 70% found once. Sequenced input: peripheral blood mononuclear cells (PBMCs). Receptor source: a boy younger than 18. Both conserved end residues are part of each CDR3. D genes are given only for firm matches. Clone size is stated in some rows and not others, as once, few, many or a class when expanded.

CDR3nt: TGTGCCAGCTCACCACCCGGTGTAGGGCGAGAGACCCAGTACTTC
CDR3aa: CASSPPGVGRETQYF
v_gene: TRBV18
len: 15
abundance: NA
j_gene: TRBJ2-5
d_gene: NA

CDR3nt: TGTGCCAGCAGCGAGGGGGGAATGGGCAATCAGCCCCAGCATTTT
CDR3aa: CASSEGGMGNQPQHF
v_gene: TRBV7-9
len: 15
abundance: NA
j_gene: TRBJ1-5
d_gene: NA

CDR3nt: TGTGCCAGCAGTGGCCTGACGCGAATGAGGCGCAACTATGGCTACACCTTC
CDR3aa: CASSGLTRMRRNYGYTF
v_gene: TRBV27
len: 17
abundance: NA
j_gene: TRBJ1-2
d_gene: NA

CDR3nt: TGTGCCAGCAGTTACGAAGGGGCCAACTATGGCTACACCTTC
CDR3aa: CASSYEGANYGYTF
v_gene: TRBV6-9
len: 14
abundance: few
j_gene: TRBJ1-2
d_gene: NA

CDR3nt: TGCAGCGTTGGGAGCGGAGCCTTCCCAACCGGGGAGCTGTTTTTT
CDR3aa: CSVGSGAFPTGELFF
v_gene: TRBV29-1
len: 15
abundance: few
j_gene: TRBJ2-2
d_gene: NA

CDR3nt: TGTGCCAGCAGCGTTCATAGCGGGAGGGAATCCTACAATGAGCAGTTCTTC
CDR3aa: CASSVHSGRESYNEQFF
v_gene: TRBV9
len: 17
abundance: NA
j_gene: TRBJ2-1
d_gene: TRBD2

CDR3nt: TGTGCCAGCAGCCAGAGGGAGAGTCAGCCCCAGCATTTT
CDR3aa: CASSQRESQPQHF
v_gene: TRBV4-2
len: 13
abundance: few
j_gene: TRBJ1-5
d_gene: NA

CDR3nt: TGCGCCAGCAGCTCCGGGACTAGCGGGAGGGGGAATAACGAGCAGTACTTC
CDR3aa: CASSSGTSGRGNNEQYF
v_gene: TRBV5-1
len: 17
abundance: NA
j_gene: TRBJ2-7
d_gene: TRBD2

CDR3nt: TGCAGTGCTGGCGGGAGGTACGAGCAGTACTTC
CDR3aa: CSAGGRYEQYF
v_gene: TRBV20-1
len: 11
abundance: NA
j_gene: TRBJ2-7
d_gene: TRBD2

CDR3nt: TGTGCCAGTAGTCGACAGGGAGTGGGATACGAGCAGTACTTC
CDR3aa: CASSRQGVGYEQYF
v_gene: TRBV19
len: 14
abundance: NA
j_gene: TRBJ2-7
d_gene: TRBD1

CDR3nt: TGTGCCACCAGCAGAAAACAGGGGGCCAACGTCCTGACTTTC
CDR3aa: CATSRKQGANVLTF
v_gene: TRBV15
len: 14
abundance: NA
j_gene: TRBJ2-6
d_gene: NA

CDR3nt: TGTGCCAGCAGCCCCCAGGGAATTCCGGCAGATACGCAGTATTTT
CDR3aa: CASSPQGIPADTQYF
v_gene: TRBV11-1
len: 15
abundance: once
j_gene: TRBJ2-3
d_gene: NA

CDR3nt: TGTGCCAGCAGCTTACGGCGAGGCGGGGGGCCCGGCACCGGGGAGCTGTTTTTT
CDR3aa: CASSLRRGGGPGTGELFF
v_gene: TRBV7-9
len: 18
abundance: once
j_gene: TRBJ2-2
d_gene: TRBD2

CDR3nt: TGTGCCAGCAGCTCTTTGGGACTAGCGCCCTACGAGCAGTACTTC
CDR3aa: CASSSLGLAPYEQYF
v_gene: TRBV11-2
len: 15
abundance: few
j_gene: TRBJ2-7
d_gene: TRBD2

CDR3nt: TGCGCCAGCCTGAGATTGGGGGATGGAGAGACCCAGTACTTC
CDR3aa: CASLRLGDGETQYF
v_gene: TRBV5-1
len: 14
abundance: once
j_gene: TRBJ2-5
d_gene: NA

CDR3nt: TGTGCCTGGAGTGTAAGGGGCACAGATACGCAGTATTTT
CDR3aa: CAWSVRGTDTQYF
v_gene: TRBV30
len: 13
abundance: NA
j_gene: TRBJ2-3
d_gene: NA

CDR3nt: TGTGCCAGCAGCTTAACGACGGATAATTCACCCCTCCACTTT
CDR3aa: CASSLTTDNSPLHF
v_gene: TRBV7-8
len: 14
abundance: once
j_gene: TRBJ1-6
d_gene: NA

CDR3nt: TGTGCCAGCAGCTTATTGCCAGCCCCTCAAGAGACCCAGTACTTC
CDR3aa: CASSLLPAPQETQYF
v_gene: TRBV7-3
len: 15
abundance: NA
j_gene: TRBJ2-5
d_gene: NA